The 13 T cell receptor beta chains below were found in one sample sequenced in a study of CD4 T cells in relation to SARS-CoV-2 and coronaviruses. Their cognate antigens are unknown. The unexposed donors gave CD4+ T cells in 2011-2018, prior to COVID-19. CD4+ T cells were isolated from the cells after 10 days of culture. The repertoire was sequenced with immunoSEQ multiplex PCR; TCRdb's copy has only in-frame clones and lacks some. The sample shows 15,000 to 17,000 clones, roughly 80% of them seen only once. Sequencing was carried out using CD4+ T cells from PBMCs, cultured in vitro. These receptor sequences come from a human donor in good health.

The chain combines TRBV6-6 with TRBJ1-5; 8 bases are a match to TRBD1. CDR1 is MNHNY, CDR2 SVGAGI, per germline (reference sequence). With V trimmed by 5 bases and J by 6 bases, 12 bases remained unmatched. The CDR3 loop spans 16 amino acids. CDR3 DNA: TGTGCCAGCAGTCACAAAAGGACAGGGCTCCTTCAGCCCCAGCATTTT. Residues: CASSHKRTGLLQPQHF.

The CDR3 protein is CASSHGGRRYNEQFF. DNA of the CDR3: TGTGCCAGCAGCCATGGGGGGCGCAGATACAATGAGCAGTTCTTC. The V gene is TRBV3-1 (or the pseudogene TRBV3-2), the J gene TRBJ2-1, with D perhaps matching TRBD1 or TRBD2 (6 bases each). This CDR3 has 15 residues. Germline CDR1 is LGHDT and CDR2 is YNNKEL (reference sequence). V was trimmed by 3 bases and J by 4 bases, leaving 13 bases between them.

This chain links TRBV7-9 with TRBJ1-1; D might be TRBD1 (5 bases). With 4 bases removed from V and 1 base from J, the gap between germline ends came to 10 bases. There are 14 residues in the CDR3. Per germline, CDR1 SEHNR and CDR2 FQNEAQ (reference sequence). The CDR3 here is CASSSGRQNTEAFF. The CDR3 DNA sequence: TGTGCCAGCAGCTCGGGACGGCAGAACACTGAAGCTTTCTTT.

The CDR3 nucleotides read TGTGCCAGCAGCTTATTGGGGACAGAGACCCAGTACTTC. Residues: CASSLLGTETQYF. This sequence joins TRBV7-9 and TRBJ2-5; D possibly matches TRBD1 or TRBD2 (5 bases each). This CDR3 spans 13 amino acids. Trimming stripped 2 bases from V and 4 bases from J, with 8 bases between. CDR1 and CDR2 from the germline V gene are SEHNR and FQNEAQ (reference sequence).

The V gene is TRBV27, the J gene TRBJ1-4; D unresolved. The CDR3 extends over 15 amino acids. The germline gives CDR1 MNHEY, CDR2 SMNVEV (reference sequence). V was clipped by 0 bases and J by 8 bases, with 13 bases between them. CDR3 amino acids: CASSLSAGYNEKLFF. In DNA form, the CDR3 reads TGTGCCAGCAGTTTATCAGCGGGATATAACGAAAAACTGTTTTTT.

The V gene is TRBV6-1, the J gene TRBJ2-2, with D possibly TRBD1 on 6 matching bases. The CDR3 length is 15 residues. Trimming took 2 bases from V and 3 from J, leaving 10 bases between them. The germline V gene has CDR1 MNHNS and CDR2 SASEGT. The CDR3 here is CASSERAGDTGELFF. Written as DNA, the CDR3 is TGTGCCAGCAGTGAACGGGCAGGGGACACCGGGGAGCTGTTTTTT.

J is TRBJ2-5 and V is TRBV5-1; D gene uncertain. The CDR3 length is 15 residues. From germline, CDR1 is SGHRS and CDR2 YFSETQ. Trimming left V 3 bases short and J 1 base short, with 13 bases between. The CDR3 is CASSSVGPPQETQYF. CDR3 sequence (DNA): TGCGCCAGCAGCTCCGTCGGGCCGCCCCAAGAGACCCAGTACTTC.

V gene TRBV5-1 combines with J gene TRBJ2-1; D is perhaps TRBD2 (6 bases). The CDR3 spans 15 residues. The V end lost 4 bases, the J end lost 1 base, and 12 bases lay between the germline ends. Germline V gene lookup returns CDR1 SGHRS and CDR2 YFSETQ. The CDR3 bases are TGCGCCAGCAGCGTCGGGACTGTATCCTACAATGAGCAGTTCTTC. As protein: CASSVGTVSYNEQFF.

The chain links TRBV5-4 to TRBJ2-5, with D perhaps given as TRBD1 or TRBD2 (6 bases each). CDR1 and CDR2 (germline): SGHNT, YYREEE (reference sequence). V was trimmed by 4 bases and J by 3 bases, leaving 13 bases between them. The CDR3 covers 14 residues. DNA for the CDR3: TGTGCCAGCAGCCCATCGGGGGCAAAAGAGACCCAGTACTTC. This codes for CASSPSGAKETQYF.

This sequence joins TRBV6-5 and TRBJ2-7; TRBD2 might be the D (5 bases). The CDR3 is made up of 15 amino acids. V was clipped by 4 bases and J by 5 bases, with 18 bases between them. Germline V CDR1 and CDR2: MNHEY, SVGAGI. CDR3 DNA: TGTGCCAGCAGTTTGGACCCGACCGGGGAAGACGAGCAGTACTTC. Its translation: CASSLDPTGEDEQYF.

This chain uses TRBV10-1 with TRBJ1-5; unclear D gene. This CDR3 region has 10 residues. Trimming cost V 3 bases and J 6 bases, with 0 bases left between them. Looked up from germline, CDR1 is WNHNN and CDR2 is SYGVQD (reference sequence). CDR3 in amino acids: CASSDQPQHF. The CDR3 region has the DNA TGCGCCAGCAGTGATCAGCCCCAGCATTTT.

V usage is TRBV28 and J usage is TRBJ2-5, with D hard to call. Germline-derived CDR1 and CDR2 are MDHEN and SYDVKM. The CDR3 is made up of 13 amino acids. V lost 6 bases and J 1 base, leaving 9 bases between the germline ends. CDR3 amino acids: CASSPLSQETQYF. CDR3 DNA: TGTGCCAGCAGCCCTCTTTCCCAAGAGACCCAGTACTTC.

The chain uses TRBV11-1 and TRBJ1-1; a possible D gene is TRBD1 (5 bases). The V and J ends lost 10 bases and 3 bases respectively, with 12 bases between them. CDR3 length equals 12 residues. The germline V gene has CDR1 SGHAT and CDR2 FQDESV (reference sequence). The CDR3 region has the DNA TGTGCCACCCGCGCAGGGTACACTGAAGCTTTCTTT. Protein product: CATRAGYTEAFF.